The next 24 T cell receptor beta chains were all read from a single sample in a study of T cell repertoires in cytomegalovirus infection. MiXCR, run by TCRdb on the reads, gives a single entry per CDR3 protein. Of almost 550,000 distinct CDR3 sequences listed, 15% to 20% are singletons. Sequences were obtained from CD8+ T cells from PBMCs. The receptors shown here come from a human donor in good health (CMV status not recorded). Some clones in this sample may be carry-over from other donors' samples.

This clonotype was counted a few times. The chain couples TRBV20-1 to TRBJ1-2; D is uncertain. The CDR3 spans 8 residues. Trimming cost V 8 bases and J 8 bases, with 6 bases left between them. CDR1 is DFQATT and CDR2 is SNEGSKA in the germline V gene (reference sequence). CDR3 residues: CSTRGYTF. In nucleotides, the CDR3 is TGCAGTACCCGAGGCTACACCTTC.

The chain combines TRBV6-8 with TRBJ2-2; TRBD1 or TRBD2 may be the D gene (5 bases each). This CDR3 region has 15 residues. Trimming removed 5 bases from V and 4 bases from J, with 14 bases in between. Looked up from germline, CDR1 is MNHGY and CDR2 is SAAAGT. CDR3 loop: CASSNTGGFTGELFF. The DNA for the CDR3 is TGTGCCAGCAGTAATACAGGAGGATTCACCGGGGAGCTGTTTTTT.

The chain recombines TRBV10-2 with TRBJ2-7; TRBD2 is a possible D gene (5 bases). V gave up 4 bases and J gave up 2 bases, with 9 bases separating them. CDR1 is WSHSY, CDR2 SAAADI, per germline. CDR3 length: 13 residues. CDR3 nucleotides: TGCGCCAGCAGTGTACGGGAAACCTACGAGCAGTACTTC. This translates into CASSVRETYEQYF.

The sample holds a few counts of this clonotype. The V and J genes are TRBV28 and TRBJ1-2; 7 bases map to TRBD1. V shed 5 bases, J shed 6 bases, and the junction held 15 bases outside the gene matches. The CDR3 runs to 16 residues. Germline CDR1 reads MDHEN; CDR2 reads SYDVKM. CDR3 residues: CASSLTIQGRDNGYTF. CDR3 sequence (DNA): TGTGCCAGCAGTCTCACTATACAGGGGCGGGACAATGGCTACACCTTC.

This clonotype appeared many times. The V gene is TRBV11-2, the J gene TRBJ2-3; D is unresolved. The germline V gene encodes CDR1 SGHAT and CDR2 FQNNGV. V gave up 6 bases and J gave up 3 bases, with 10 bases separating them. This CDR3 comprises 13 residues. CDR3 bases: TGTGCCAGCAGTTTCCCACCGACAGATACGCAGTATTTT. This codes for CASSFPPTDTQYF.

This clonotype has more than one count but fewer than ten. This rearrangement joins TRBV5-1 to TRBJ2-3, with D perhaps TRBD1 or TRBD2 (7 bases each). V was shortened by 3 bases and J by 0 bases, with 14 bases between the two germline ends. This CDR3 has 16 residues. CDR1 is SGHRS and CDR2 is YFSETQ in the germline V gene. The CDR3 DNA reads TGCGCCAGCAGCTCTCCCCAGGGGGGGAGCACAGATACGCAGTATTTT. It codes for CASSSPQGGSTDTQYF.

This clonotype was seen repeatedly, ten times or more. V gene TRBV11-2 combines with J gene TRBJ2-1, with TRBD2 matching over 12 bases. J gave up 3 bases and V 5 bases, and 8 bases lay outside the gene matches. This CDR3 is built from 17 residues. CDR1 and CDR2 from the germline V gene are SGHAT and FQNNGV. DNA of the CDR3: TGTGCCAGCAGCCCCCGGACTAGCGGGGCCTACTACAATGAGCAGTTCTTC. Translated: CASSPRTSGAYYNEQFF.

This clonotype was seen at least ten times. The V and J genes are TRBV27 and TRBJ2-5; D not certain. The CDR3 extends over 14 amino acids. Germline CDR1 reads MNHEY; CDR2 reads SMNVEV (reference sequence). V was shortened by 2 bases and J by 0 bases, with 7 bases between the two germline ends. The CDR3 loop is CASSLSPYQETQYF. CDR3 sequence (DNA): TGTGCCAGCAGTTTAAGTCCGTACCAAGAGACCCAGTACTTC.

This clonotype occurred many times. V usage is TRBV7-6 and J usage is TRBJ1-2; D not resolved. This CDR3 is built from 12 residues. Trimming pared 4 bases from V and 4 bases from J, leaving 7 bases between. Germline V gene data show CDR1 as SGHVS and CDR2 as FNYEAQ. The CDR3 DNA follows: TGTGCCAGCAGCTCGGACGGCTATGGCTACACCTTC. It codes for CASSSDGYGYTF.

This clonotype was seen many times. The chain couples TRBV10-2 to TRBJ2-1, with 11 nucleotides matching TRBD2. V was pared by 4 bases and J by 0 bases, with 2 bases of the junction left unmatched. Germline values: CDR1 WSHSY, CDR2 SAAADI. This CDR3 region has 16 residues. The chain's CDR3 is CASSGLAGTSYNEQFF. CDR3 nucleotide sequence: TGCGCCAGCAGTGGACTAGCGGGAACCTCCTACAATGAGCAGTTCTTC.

With respect to this clonotype: A clone one base away is much larger, so this may be a read error. The chain links TRBV5-4 to TRBJ2-3; 13 bases line up with TRBD2. The CDR3 totals 17 residues. The germline V gene encodes CDR1 SGHNT and CDR2 YYREEE (reference sequence). The CDR3, as DNA: TGTGCCAGCAGCTTGGCCACTAGCGGGAGGGTAGGAGATGCGCAGTATTTT. It translates to CASSLATSGRVGDAQYF.

The chain has TRBV5-6 and TRBJ2-5, with TRBD2 as a possible D gene (5 bases). Per the germline V gene, CDR1 is SGHDT and CDR2 is YYEEEE. The CDR3 covers 13 residues. Trimming took 3 bases from V and 9 from J, leaving 15 bases between them. The CDR3, as DNA: TGTGCCAGCAGCTCCGGATCCGAGGAGGCCCAGTACTTC. Residues: CASSSGSEEAQYF.

This chain uses TRBV4-2 with TRBJ2-5; D is unclear. The CDR3 extends over 15 amino acids. Germline values: CDR1 LGHNA, CDR2 YNFKEQ. Trimming left V 4 bases short and J 5 bases short, with 17 bases between. CDR3 sequence reads: CASSPSRASKETQYF. DNA for the CDR3: TGTGCCAGCAGCCCCTCCCGGGCCTCGAAGGAGACCCAGTACTTC.

This clonotype was counted between two and nine times. J is TRBJ2-3 and V is TRBV4-1; D could derive from TRBD1 or TRBD2 (5 bases each). The CDR3 is 16 residues long. V lost 4 bases, J lost 6 bases, and 20 bases lay in between. Germline V gives CDR1 MGHRA, CDR2 YSYEKL. CDR3 in DNA: TGCGCCAGCAGCCCGACCTGGGACCGACGCGGGGATACGCAGTATTTT. Translated: CASSPTWDRRGDTQYF.

This clonotype was recorded at least ten times. The chain has TRBV6-2 or TRBV6-3 and TRBJ2-7; no definite D call. This CDR3 contains 14 residues. Germline lookup yields CDR1 MNHEY and CDR2 SVGEGT. V was trimmed by 5 bases and J by 6 bases, leaving 17 bases between them. Here the CDR3 reads CASSPPSLRGEQYF. The CDR3 nucleotides are TGTGCCAGCAGTCCCCCGAGCCTTCGAGGCGAGCAGTACTTC.

This clonotype was seen repeatedly, ten times or more. The chain joins TRBV7-6 to TRBJ1-1; D is undetermined. Germline V gene lookup returns CDR1 SGHVS and CDR2 FNYEAQ. The CDR3 spans 15 residues. Deletions cut 1 base from V and 1 base from J, with 10 bases between. The CDR3 reads CASSLGREPNTEAFF. For the CDR3, the DNA is TGTGCCAGCAGCTTAGGTCGGGAGCCGAACACTGAAGCTTTCTTT. The entire variable domain, with the rest obtained from reference TRBV7-6 and TRBJ1-1, is as follows: GAGVSQSPRYKVTKRGQDVALRCDPISGHVSLYWYRQALGQGPEFLTYFNYEAQQDKSGLPNDRFSAERPEGSISTLTIQRTEQRDSAMYRCASSLGREPNTEAFFGQGTRLTVV.

This clonotype was recorded a few times. This chain uses TRBV9 with TRBJ2-1, with TRBD2 matching over 10 bases. CDR3 length: 16 amino acids. The V segment lost 0 bases and the J segment 5 bases; nucleotides outside the gene matches: 5. CDR1 is SGDLS and CDR2 is YYNGEE in the germline V gene. The CDR3 spells CASSVVERGGNNEQFF. The CDR3, as DNA: TGTGCCAGCAGCGTAGTGGAGCGGGGGGGGAACAATGAGCAGTTCTTC.

This clonotype was seen at least ten times. The chain combines TRBV7-9 with TRBJ1-5; no definite D call. Germline assignment: CDR1 SEHNR and CDR2 FQNEAQ (reference sequence). V was pared by 1 base and J by 2 bases, with 9 bases between. This CDR3 region has 15 residues. CDR3 nucleotide sequence: TGTGCCAGCAGCTTAGGGCCGGTTGGCAATCAGCCCCAGCATTTT. Translating it yields CASSLGPVGNQPQHF. The whole variable domain, remainder taken from reference TRBV7-9 and TRBJ1-5, is DTGVSQNPRHKITKRGQNVTFRCDPISEHNRLYWYRQTLGQGPEFLTYFQNEAQLEKSRLLSDRFSAERPKGSFSTLEIQRTEQGDSAMYLCASSLGPVGNQPQHFGDGTRLSIL.

This clonotype was counted many times. The rearrangement uses TRBV11-2 and TRBJ1-5; 7 bases fit TRBD1. V dropped 4 bases and J dropped 4; count of bases not matched to a gene: 7. The CDR3 extends over 15 amino acids. Germline CDR1 SGHAT, CDR2 FQNNGV. In DNA, the CDR3 is TGTGCCAGCAGCTCTACGTGGACAGGTAATCAGCCCCAGCATTTT. Its protein is CASSSTWTGNQPQHF.

This clonotype has a handful of counts. The chain combines TRBV3-1 with TRBJ1-1; TRBD1 matches 8 bases. Unmatched junction bases numbered 6, after V lost 2 bases and J lost 1 base. CDR1 is LGHDT, CDR2 YNNKEL, per germline (reference sequence). The CDR3 covers 16 residues. CDR3 sequence reads: CASSQIPGGRNTEAFF. The CDR3 region has the DNA TGTGCCAGCAGCCAAATCCCAGGGGGCCGGAACACTGAAGCTTTCTTT.

The table lists this clonotype with many counts. V and J are TRBV7-9 and TRBJ1-1; possible D gene TRBD1, 6 bases. V shed 5 bases and J shed 0 bases, with 13 bases lying between them. Germline V gene sequence: CDR1 SEHNR, CDR2 FQNEAQ (reference sequence). The CDR3 contains 15 residues. The CDR3 nucleotides are TGTGCCAGCAGCCCAACTGGGACACTGAACACTGAAGCTTTCTTT. It codes for CASSPTGTLNTEAFF.

The table lists this clonotype with many counts. The chain's CDR3 is CASSSQSGGIEAFF. CDR3 bases: TGTGCCAGCAGCTCCCAGAGTGGAGGGATTGAAGCTTTCTTT. The genes are TRBV7-9 and TRBJ1-1; D call uncertain. The germline V gene encodes CDR1 SEHNR and CDR2 FQNEAQ (reference sequence). CDR3 length: 14 amino acids. Between the trimmed V and J ends, which lost 4 bases and 7 bases, there was a span of 16 bases.

This clonotype was counted many times. The V and J genes are TRBV7-9 and TRBJ2-4, with a possible D match to TRBD2 (6 bases). V was cut by 11 bases and J by 2 bases, with 10 bases left in between. The CDR3 length is 12 residues. Germline values: CDR1 SEHNR, CDR2 FQNEAQ (reference sequence). The CDR3 here is CAWEETKNIQYF. Here the CDR3 DNA reads TGTGCCTGGGAGGAAACCAAAAACATTCAGTACTTC.

At least ten counts were recorded for this clonotype. V is TRBV28 and J is TRBJ1-1; D call uncertain. In germline, CDR1 is MDHEN, CDR2 SYDVKM. The CDR3 spans 14 residues. The V gene lost 4 bases and the J gene lost 3 bases, with 12 bases spanning the gap. CDR3 nucleotide sequence: TGTGCCAGCAGTTGGACGGATGTGGACACTGAAGCTTTCTTT. As protein: CASSWTDVDTEAFF.